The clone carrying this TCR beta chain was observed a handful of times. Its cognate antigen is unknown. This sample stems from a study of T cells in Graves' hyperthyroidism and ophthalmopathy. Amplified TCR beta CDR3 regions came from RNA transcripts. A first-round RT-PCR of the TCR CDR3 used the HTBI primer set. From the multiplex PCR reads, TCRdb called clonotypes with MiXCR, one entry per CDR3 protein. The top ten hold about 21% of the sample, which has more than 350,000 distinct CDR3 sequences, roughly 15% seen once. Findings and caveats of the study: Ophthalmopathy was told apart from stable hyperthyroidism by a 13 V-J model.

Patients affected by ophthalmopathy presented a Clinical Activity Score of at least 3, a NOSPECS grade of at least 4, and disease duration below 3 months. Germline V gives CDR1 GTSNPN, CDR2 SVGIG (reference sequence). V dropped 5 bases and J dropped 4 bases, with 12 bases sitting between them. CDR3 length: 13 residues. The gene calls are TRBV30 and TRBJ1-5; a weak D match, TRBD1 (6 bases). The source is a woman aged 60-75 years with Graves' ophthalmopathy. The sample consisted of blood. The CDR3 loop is CAWATGRNQPQHF. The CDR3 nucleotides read TGTGCCTGGGCAACAGGGAGAAATCAGCCCCAGCATTTT.